The clone carrying this T cell receptor beta chain has more than one count but fewer than ten. As yet, its antigen is unknown. One entry per CDR3 protein results from TCRdb running MiXCR on the 5' RACE reads. In the table there are hundreds of thousands of distinct CDR3 sequences, 28% of which are singletons. Germline V lookup: CDR1 MNHEY, CDR2 SVGEGT. This CDR3 region has 14 residues. The V gene lost 2 bases and the J gene lost 7 bases, with 12 bases spanning the gap. This sample is drawn from a study of identical twins' blood T cells. General study points: Shared environment remains a possible cause of twin similarity. Twins shared about as many clonotypes as their cloneset sizes predicted. Out-of-frame TCRbeta clonotypes reportedly had markedly more similar V usage in twins than unrelated donors.

Donors were six healthy women in three monozygous twin pairs. Sequencing was performed on PBMCs. The chain has TRBV6-2 or TRBV6-3 and TRBJ1-5; D call uncertain. The source is a woman aged 18 to 49 in good health. The CDR3 loop is CASSYVTESQPQHF. Written as DNA, the CDR3 is TGTGCCAGCAGTTACGTAACAGAATCCCAGCCCCAGCATTTT.